Listed below are T cell receptor beta chains from one sample, sequenced in a study of T cell repertoires in cytomegalovirus infection. TCRdb reprocessed the reads via MiXCR and lists one record per CDR3 protein. The profile shows 150,000 or so distinct CDR3 sequences, roughly 6% of them singletons. Source material: PBMCs. Source of these receptors: a human donor in good health (CMV status not recorded). Some clones in this sample may be carry-over from other donors' samples. CDR3s include the opening cysteine and the closing phenylalanine or tryptophan. A D gene is named only where the DNA matches it firmly. Expanded clones are given a class, and other clones once, few, many or no size at all.

D gene	clone size	V gene	J gene	CDR3 protein	CDR3 DNA
-	-	TRBV7-2	TRBJ2-5	CASSLRGVGAAETQYF	TGTGCCAGCAGCTTGAGAGGGGTGGGAGCAGCAGAGACCCAGTACTTC
-	-	TRBV11-2	TRBJ2-7	CASSLGPGLGGYEQYF	TGTGCCAGCAGCTTAGGCCCGGGGTTAGGAGGTTACGAGCAGTACTTC
TRBD1	many	TRBV7-2	TRBJ1-1	CASSEETGVRAFF	TGTGCCAGCAGCGAGGAGACAGGGGTTCGAGCTTTCTTT
TRBD1	many	TRBV12-3/TRBV12-4	TRBJ1-2	CASSPRDRGSPCTF	TGTGCCAGCAGTCCCCGGGACAGGGGTTCCCCCTGCACCTTC
-	-	TRBV14	TRBJ1-2	CASSQDYAYGYTF	TGTGCCAGCAGCCAAGATTATGCCTATGGCTACACCTTC
-	many	TRBV7-8	TRBJ1-5	CASSLAKGGQPQHF	TGTGCCAGCAGCTTAGCAAAGGGGGGACAGCCCCAGCATTTT
-	many	TRBV7-2	TRBJ1-1	CASSLGKGNTEAFF	TGTGCCAGCAGCCTGGGAAAGGGGAACACTGAAGCTTTCTTT
-	-	TRBV5-1	TRBJ1-2	CASSLGEVGYTF	TGCGCCAGCAGCTTGGGAGAGGTCGGCTACACCTTC
TRBD2	-	TRBV20-1	TRBJ2-7	CNAREEGLVSGAAPLF	TGCAATGCTAGAGAGGAGGGGCTCGTTAGCGGGGCCGCCCCCCTATTC
-	many	TRBV7-6	TRBJ1-1	CASSLVGVNTEAFF	TGTGCCAGCAGCTTAGTGGGGGTGAACACTGAAGCTTTCTTT
TRBD1	few	TRBV14	TRBJ1-1	CASSPFIRQGGTEAFF	TGTGCCAGCAGTCCGTTTATTAGACAGGGCGGCACTGAAGCTTTCTTT
TRBD2	few	TRBV20-1	TRBJ2-1	CSATGTSNEQFF	TGCAGTGCTACCGGGACTAGCAATGAGCAGTTCTTC
-	many	TRBV10-2	TRBJ2-1	CASSDVGGAYNEQFF	TGCGCCAGCAGTGATGTGGGGGGCGCCTACAATGAGCAGTTCTTC
-	many	TRBV7-6	TRBJ1-2	CASSQGPGQGYGYTF	TGTGCCAGCAGCCAGGGGCCGGGACAAGGCTATGGCTACACCTTC
TRBD1	few	TRBV6-2/TRBV6-3	TRBJ1-1	CASSKILTGTGEAFF	TGTGCCAGCAGCAAAATCCTAACCGGGACAGGCGAAGCTTTCTTT
-	many	TRBV7-8	TRBJ1-1	CASSLRGENTEAFF	TGTGCCAGCAGTCTGAGGGGGGAGAACACTGAAGCTTTCTTT
-	many	TRBV11-2	TRBJ2-5	CASRSGGRGVETQYF	TGTGCCAGCAGGTCCGGCGGTCGGGGTGTAGAGACCCAGTACTTC
-	few	TRBV20-1	TRBJ2-1	CSATRLSSYNEQFF	TGCAGTGCTACCCGCCTAAGCTCCTACAATGAGCAGTTCTTC
-	-	TRBV11-3	TRBJ1-5	CASSLVWQGFNQPQHF	TGTGCCAGCAGCTTAGTATGGCAGGGATTCAATCAGCCCCAGCATTTT
-	few	TRBV20-1	TRBJ1-5	CSATWVSNQPQHF	TGCAGTGCCACCTGGGTGAGCAATCAGCCCCAGCATTTT
-	many	TRBV11-2	TRBJ2-2	CASSLWRLNTGELFF	TGTGCCAGCAGCTTATGGCGCTTGAACACCGGGGAGCTGTTTTTT
-	-	TRBV6-6	TRBJ2-5	CASSYTGRETQYF	TGTGCCAGCAGTTACACGGGCCGGGAGACCCAGTACTTC
TRBD1	many	TRBV7-6	TRBJ2-1	CASSFNRGLSNEQFF	TGTGCCAGCAGCTTTAACAGGGGGCTTAGCAATGAGCAGTTCTTC
-	many	TRBV18	TRBJ1-3	CASSPELDGNTIYF	TGTGCCAGCTCACCCGAGTTGGATGGAAACACCATATATTTT
-	many	TRBV27	TRBJ2-3	CASSPGPSRDTQYF	TGTGCCAGCAGTCCGGGACCGTCCAGAGATACGCAGTATTTT